The text below deals with one T cell receptor (beta chain). The data belong to a study of blood T cell repertoires in COVID-19. About the study: Samples taken during acute and convalescent COVID-19 were collected in the United States, Italy and Spain. PBMCs, B-cell-depleted T cells, or T cells provided the cDNA or gDNA that made up the material.

V was trimmed by 0 bases and J by 8 bases, leaving 13 bases between them. CDR3 size: 14 residues. Per germline, CDR1 MGHRA and CDR2 YSYEKL. As handled by the study authors: The assay estimated nucleated cells by amplifying reference gene primers. Clones were sequenced by immunoSEQ multiplex PCR, and TCRdb holds only the in-frame ones, with some missing. V, J and clone size derive from that table, while D and trimming were established from the DNA sequence. There are some 250,000 clones in the sample; 86% occur only once, and 1.5% to 2% lies in the top ten. This sequence joins TRBV4-1 and TRBJ1-2, with D unresolved. The sample comprised peripheral blood. This receptor was obtained from a man in his thirties or forties with active or convalescent COVID-19. CDR3: CASSQEFQASGYTF. As DNA, the CDR3 is TGCGCCAGCAGCCAAGAATTTCAGGCGTCAGGCTACACCTTC.